Listed here are 11 T cell receptor beta chains from one sample, sequenced in a study of blood T cell repertoires in COVID-19. Sequenced by immunoSEQ multiplex PCR; TCRdb stores in-frame clones only, minus some. The sample lists around 70,000 clones, roughly 80% occurring once. Sequencing used peripheral blood. These TCRs come from a man in his sixties or seventies who had recovered from COVID-19.

The CDR3 DNA reads TGTGCCAGCAATTGGGGGCGGGGAGGGGAAGATACGCAGTATTTT. Protein product: CASNWGRGGEDTQYF. V is TRBV7-2 and J is TRBJ2-3, with D possibly being TRBD2 (7 bases). V dropped 7 bases and J dropped 5 bases, with 19 bases sitting between them. The CDR3 is 15 amino acids. Germline V CDR1 and CDR2: SGHTA, FQGNSA.

The chain joins TRBV6-2 or TRBV6-3 to TRBJ2-1; D is ambiguous. V dropped 0 bases and J dropped 15 bases, with 15 bases sitting between them. The CDR3 is 13 residues long. Germline-derived CDR1 and CDR2 are MNHEY and SVGEGT. Written as DNA, the CDR3 is TGTGCCAGCAGTTACTCCCCGATGGAGAGGTGGTTCTTC. Protein sequence: CASSYSPMERWFF.

This sequence joins TRBV7-2 and TRBJ2-3; 12 bases match TRBD2. CDR1 is SGHTA, CDR2 FQGNSA, per germline. V was pared by 4 bases and J by 1 base, with 0 bases of the junction left unmatched. This CDR3 has 15 amino acids. The CDR3 loop is CASSWTSGGTDTQYF. The CDR3 DNA follows: TGTGCCAGCAGCTGGACTAGCGGGGGCACAGATACGCAGTATTTT.

The chain uses TRBV6-2 or TRBV6-3 and TRBJ2-1, with 9 positions matching TRBD2. Looked up from germline, CDR1 is MNHEY and CDR2 is SVGEGT. This CDR3 has 17 residues. Losses at the gene ends were 4 bases for V and 3 bases for J; bases not matched to a gene: 10. For the CDR3, the DNA is TGTGCCAGCAGTTTGCAGCGGGGGGCTTCCTACTACAATGAGCAGTTCTTC. Protein product: CASSLQRGASYYNEQFF.

The rearrangement links TRBV3-1 (or the pseudogene TRBV3-2) to TRBJ1-4; D call uncertain. The V gene lost 1 base and the J gene lost 0 bases, with 9 bases spanning the gap. The germline CDR1 and CDR2 sequences are LGHDT and YNNKEL (reference sequence). The CDR3 sequence is 16 residues long. The CDR3 sequence: CASSQVTTSTNEKLFF. The CDR3 DNA is TGTGCCAGCAGCCAAGTAACAACGTCAACTAATGAAAAACTGTTTTTT.

The chain joins TRBV7-2 to TRBJ2-3, with unresolved D. This CDR3 has 14 residues. The germline V and J ends were trimmed by 1 base and 2 bases, with 7 bases remaining between them. In germline, CDR1 is SGHTA, CDR2 FQGNSA. The CDR3 loop reads CASSLVVNTDTQYF. For the CDR3, the DNA is TGTGCCAGCAGCTTAGTAGTAAACACAGATACGCAGTATTTT.

The V call is TRBV3-1 (or the pseudogene TRBV3-2), the J call TRBJ1-1; 11 bases map to TRBD1. J lost 0 bases, V lost 5 bases, and 14 bases had no gene match. The CDR3 has 19 amino acids. CDR1 LGHDT and CDR2 YNNKEL come from the germline V gene (reference sequence). This chain's CDR3 is CASSARSGTGGYMNTEAFF. DNA of the CDR3: TGTGCCAGCAGCGCCCGGTCCGGGACAGGGGGTTACATGAACACTGAAGCTTTCTTT.

V gene TRBV6-1 combines with J gene TRBJ2-3; the match to TRBD1 covers 7 bases. This CDR3 spans 16 amino acids. After removal of 4 bases from V and 2 bases from J, the junction contained 9 bases not matched to a gene. Germline V gives CDR1 MNHNS, CDR2 SASEGT. Here the CDR3 reads CASSGRTGATTDTQYF. CDR3 DNA: TGTGCCAGCAGTGGCCGGACAGGAGCAACCACAGATACGCAGTATTTT.

This clone was observed once. V and J are TRBV6-6 and TRBJ2-5, with D possibly being TRBD2 (5 bases). CDR1 is MNHNY, CDR2 SVGAGI, per germline (reference sequence). V lost 5 bases to trimming and J lost 4 bases, with 17 bases between them. The CDR3 spans 15 residues. This CDR3 is CASSPRTSTGETQYF. The CDR3 DNA reads TGTGCCAGCAGTCCGCGGACTTCTACGGGAGAGACCCAGTACTTC.

This chain connects TRBV6-2 or TRBV6-3 to TRBJ2-5; 7 bases match TRBD1. Trimming took 2 bases from V and 2 from J; bases not matched to a gene: 2. The CDR3 sequence is 14 residues long. Germline-derived CDR1 and CDR2 are MNHEY and SVGEGT. This chain's CDR3 is CASSYNRGQETQYF. The CDR3 nucleotides are TGTGCCAGCAGTTACAACAGGGGACAAGAGACCCAGTACTTC.

This clone was observed once. Here the CDR3 reads CASSLLGQGSPLHF. CDR3 bases: TGTGCCAGCAGCTTGCTCGGACAGGGGTCACCCCTCCACTTT. The chain couples TRBV5-6 to TRBJ1-6, with 9 positions matching TRBD1. CDR3 length: 14 amino acids. Trimming removed 1 base from V and 10 bases from J; junction bases left unmatched: 3. Germline CDR1 reads SGHDT; CDR2 reads YYEEEE.